One and the same sample provided the 28 T cell receptor beta chains below, sequenced in a study of vaccination effects on CD4 cells after COVID-19. These TCRs are of unknown antigen specificity. Peptide-pool stimulation followed by sequencing identified expanded antigen-specific CD4+ clonotypes in the ViraFEST assay. CD4+ T cells were isolated after less than 12 days of culture. The healthy vaccine recipients, who had no prior SARS-CoV-2 infection, showed negative nucleocapsid antibodies. Data came from immunoSEQ multiplex PCR; TCRdb stores just in-frame clones and leaves some out. The table has roughly 30,000 clones, 60% to 75% seen once. Sequenced material: CD4+ T cells from PBMCs cultured with HCoV-OC43 spike peptides, taken before COVID-19 vaccination. The sample's subset: HCoV-OC43 spike overlapping peptide pool stimulation. The source is a human donor who received a COVID-19 vaccine.

This clone was recorded only once. CDR3 in DNA: TGTGCCGCTCGGGAGGCGAACACCGGGGAGCTGTTTTTT. This translates into CAAREANTGELFF. The chain recombines TRBV12-3 or TRBV12-4 with TRBJ2-2, with 7 bases identical to TRBD2. After removal of 11 bases from V and 0 bases from J, the junction contained 3 bases not matched to a gene. The CDR3 runs to 13 residues.

The CDR3 loop reads CASSAQTGGLGGELFF. CDR3 DNA: TGTGCCAGCAGCGCCCAGACAGGGGGACTCGGCGGGGAGCTGTTTTTT. V usage is TRBV9 and J usage is TRBJ2-2, with TRBD1 matching 9 bases. With V trimmed by 3 bases and J by 7 bases, 10 bases remained unmatched. Germline CDR1 is SGDLS and CDR2 is YYNGEE. The CDR3 consists of 16 residues.

The rearrangement links TRBV2 to TRBJ1-3, with D hard to call. CDR3 length: 14 amino acids. Trimming shortened V by 5 bases and J by 1 base, and 9 bases separated the two germline ends. Germline V gene lookup returns CDR1 SNHLY and CDR2 FYNNEI. The DNA for the CDR3 is TGTGCCAGCAGTCCAAGGGTGTCTGGAAACACCATATATTTT. It yields the protein CASSPRVSGNTIYF.

The rearrangement links TRBV6-5 to TRBJ1-1; no firm D call. CDR1 and CDR2 from the germline V gene are MNHEY and SVGAGI. Trimming took 6 bases from V and 5 from J, leaving 7 bases between them. The CDR3 spans 11 residues. The CDR3 protein is CASRTGTEAFF. The CDR3 DNA is TGTGCCAGCAGAACCGGGACTGAAGCTTTCTTT.

This sequence joins TRBV18 and TRBJ2-7; 9 bases align to TRBD2. The V segment lost 0 bases and the J segment 3 bases; nucleotides outside the gene matches: 0. From germline, CDR1 is KGHSH and CDR2 LQKENI. This CDR3 is 14 amino acids long. CDR3 nucleotide sequence: TGTGCCAGCTCACCACCTAGCGGGAGCTACGAGCAGTACTTC. The encoded protein is CASSPPSGSYEQYF.

The gene calls are TRBV19 and TRBJ1-2; 8 bases are shared with TRBD1. V shed 6 bases and J 4 bases; nucleotides not matched to a gene: 10. The CDR3 has 15 amino acids. Germline CDR1 is LNHDA and CDR2 is SQIVND (reference sequence). In nucleotides, the CDR3 is TGTGCCAGTAGACCCTCCGGGACAGGTTCCTATGGCTACACCTTC. Amino acids: CASRPSGTGSYGYTF.

This clone showed up just once. V is TRBV27 and J is TRBJ2-2; D is possibly TRBD1 or TRBD2 (5 bases each). This CDR3 region has 15 residues. With 6 bases removed from V and 6 bases from J, the gap between germline ends came to 17 bases. Germline CDR1 is MNHEY and CDR2 is SMNVEV (reference sequence). The CDR3: CASSLLAGAPGELFF. CDR3 in DNA: TGTGCCAGCAGCCTTTTAGCCGGGGCCCCCGGGGAGCTGTTTTTT.

V gene TRBV10-3 combines with J gene TRBJ2-7; 9 positions agree with TRBD1. CDR1 ENHRY and CDR2 SYGVKD come from the germline V gene. V lost 2 bases and J lost 2; bases outside the gene matches: 10. The CDR3 runs 17 residues. The CDR3 is CAISEPGGGTGPYEQYF. The CDR3 DNA sequence: TGTGCCATCAGTGAGCCGGGGGGAGGGACAGGGCCCTACGAGCAGTACTTC.

The chain employs TRBV2 and TRBJ2-2, with 7 bases lining up with TRBD2. This CDR3 region has 14 residues. Germline V gene data show CDR1 as SNHLY and CDR2 as FYNNEI. V dropped 4 bases and J dropped 4; count of bases not matched to a gene: 3. CDR3 sequence: CASSVGGSTGELFF. The DNA for the CDR3 is TGTGCCAGCAGTGTGGGGGGGAGCACCGGGGAGCTGTTTTTT. The full variable domain, in which reference TRBV2 and TRBJ2-2 provide the parts outside the CDR3, is EPEVTQTPSHQVTQMGQEVILRCVPISNHLYFYWYRQILGQKVEFLVSFYNNEISEKSEIFDDQFSVERPDGSNFTLKIRSTKLEDSAMYFCASSVGGSTGELFFGEGSRLTVL.

V usage is TRBV7-9 and J usage is TRBJ1-1; 9 bases are a match to TRBD1. CDR3 length equals 16 residues. CDR1 is SEHNR, CDR2 FQNEAQ, per germline (reference sequence). V shed 4 bases, J shed 2 bases, and the junction held 8 bases outside the gene matches. CDR3 loop: CASSWEVTGGNTEAFF. DNA for the CDR3: TGTGCCAGCAGCTGGGAGGTGACAGGGGGTAACACTGAAGCTTTCTTT. The variable domain in full, completed from reference TRBV7-9 and TRBJ1-1, reads DTGVSQNPRHKITKRGQNVTFRCDPISEHNRLYWYRQTLGQGPEFLTYFQNEAQLEKSRLLSDRFSAERPKGSFSTLEIQRTEQGDSAMYLCASSWEVTGGNTEAFFGQGTRLTVV.

The chain is built from TRBV6-6 and TRBJ1-2; D is undetermined. Germline CDR1 MNHNY, CDR2 SVGAGI (reference sequence). The length of the CDR3 is 13 residues. V was clipped by 6 bases and J by 0 bases, with 8 bases between them. The CDR3 here is CASRLGANYGYTF. CDR3 sequence (DNA): TGTGCCAGCAGGTTGGGAGCTAACTATGGCTACACCTTC.

This clone was observed a single time. CDR3 in DNA: TGTGCCAGCAGTGAAAGCAGGTGGAATTCACCCCTCCACTTT. It yields the protein CASSESRWNSPLHF. V and J are TRBV6-1 and TRBJ1-6; no clear D. This CDR3 contains 14 residues. Germline V gives CDR1 MNHNS, CDR2 SASEGT. Trimming took 2 bases from V and 7 from J, leaving 9 bases between them.

The V call is TRBV6-5, the J call TRBJ2-7, with no clear D. Trimming cost V 2 bases and J 0 bases, with 8 bases left between them. Per germline, CDR1 MNHEY and CDR2 SVGAGI. This CDR3 region has 14 residues. The CDR3 sequence is CASSYGRSSYEQYF. The CDR3 nucleotides read TGTGCCAGCAGTTACGGGCGGAGCTCCTACGAGCAGTACTTC.

The rearrangement uses TRBV30 and TRBJ2-2; D call uncertain. CDR1 and CDR2 (germline): GTSNPN, SVGIG (reference sequence). The V and J ends lost 3 bases and 8 bases respectively, with 10 bases between them. The CDR3 contains 12 residues. The CDR3 DNA reads as TGTGCCTGGAGGCTGCTAGGGGGGGAGCTGTTTTTT. Amino acid sequence: CAWRLLGGELFF.

The rearrangement joins TRBV25-1 to TRBJ1-4; D is ambiguous. The germline gives CDR1 MGHDK, CDR2 SYGVNS. CDR3 size: 13 residues. With 1 base removed from V and 5 bases from J, the gap between germline ends came to 5 bases. The CDR3 loop reads CASSELGNEKLFF. The CDR3 nucleotides are TGTGCCAGCAGTGAATTGGGAAATGAAAAACTGTTTTTT. Complete variable domain (other parts from reference TRBV25-1 and TRBJ1-4): EADIYQTPRYLVIGTGKKITLECSQTMGHDKMYWYQQDPGMELHLIHYSYGVNSTEKGDLSSESTVSRIRTEHFPLTLESARPSHTSQYLCASSELGNEKLFFGSGTQLSVL.

The DNA of the CDR3 is TGCGCCAGCAGCCAAGATCCGGAGTACAGGGGGCGAAGGCGAAACACTGAAGCTTTCTTT. Protein sequence: CASSQDPEYRGRRRNTEAFF. The rearrangement joins TRBV4-3 to TRBJ1-1; 9 bases agree with TRBD1. J gave up 2 bases and V 0 bases, and 16 bases lay outside the gene matches. The germline CDR1 and CDR2 sequences are LGHNA and YSLEER. The CDR3 consists of 20 residues.

This chain connects TRBV6-5 to TRBJ2-3; TRBD2 might be the D (5 bases). CDR3 length equals 14 residues. V was cut by 0 bases and J by 4 bases, with 8 bases left in between. From germline, CDR1 is MNHEY and CDR2 SVGAGI. Here the CDR3 reads CASSYSWRADTQYF. DNA of the CDR3: TGTGCCAGCAGTTACTCGTGGCGGGCAGATACGCAGTATTTT.

The genes are TRBV30 and TRBJ2-5, with 10 bases matching TRBD2. The CDR3 has 15 amino acids. Trimming removed 0 bases from V and 5 bases from J; junction bases left unmatched: 6. CDR1 and CDR2 (germline): GTSNPN, SVGIG (reference sequence). The CDR3 region has the DNA TGTGCCTGGAGTGTAAGCGGGGGGGCTAGTGAGACCCAGTACTTC. This translates into CAWSVSGGASETQYF.

The rearrangement links TRBV9 to TRBJ1-6; TRBD1 matches 10 bases. CDR1 SGDLS and CDR2 YYNGEE come from the germline V gene. There are 17 residues in the CDR3. Losses at the gene ends were 3 bases for V and 9 bases for J; bases not matched to a gene: 12. The CDR3 reads CASSGSVLGQGFSPLHF. The CDR3 coding sequence is TGTGCCAGCAGCGGTAGCGTGTTGGGACAGGGGTTTTCACCCCTCCACTTT.

The chain is built from TRBV14 and TRBJ2-5; D remains ambiguous. The V end lost 0 bases, the J end lost 7 bases, and 12 bases lay between the germline ends. The germline gives CDR1 SGHDN, CDR2 FVKESK. The CDR3 is 14 amino acids. The CDR3: CASSQDKDLRTQYF. The CDR3 nucleotides are TGTGCCAGCAGCCAAGACAAGGATCTTCGGACCCAGTACTTC.

V is TRBV7-9 and J is TRBJ2-7; 8 bases are a match to TRBD1. The CDR3 loop spans 13 amino acids. Trimming took 3 bases from V and 7 from J; bases not matched to a gene: 5. The V gene's germline CDR1 is SEHNR and CDR2 FQNEAQ (reference sequence). The CDR3 loop reads CASSFQGAREQYF. CDR3 coding DNA: TGTGCCAGCAGCTTTCAGGGGGCGCGAGAGCAGTACTTC. The variable domain in full, completed from reference TRBV7-9 and TRBJ2-7, reads DTGVSQNPRHKITKRGQNVTFRCDPISEHNRLYWYRQTLGQGPEFLTYFQNEAQLEKSRLLSDRFSAERPKGSFSTLEIQRTEQGDSAMYLCASSFQGAREQYFGPGTRLTVT.

The chain uses TRBV28 and TRBJ2-6, with 8 bases fitting TRBD1. CDR1 and CDR2 from the germline V gene are MDHEN and SYDVKM. Trimming cost V 5 bases and J 0 bases; bases outside gene matches: 9. CDR3 size: 18 residues. This CDR3 is CASSPRTGTSSGANVLTF. CDR3 DNA: TGTGCCAGCAGTCCAAGGACAGGGACGAGCTCTGGGGCCAACGTCCTGACTTTC.

There are a few counts of this clone. V and J are TRBV27 and TRBJ1-3; the match to TRBD1 covers 7 bases. Losses at the gene ends were 5 bases for V and 3 bases for J; bases not matched to a gene: 4. This CDR3 is 14 amino acids long. CDR1 and CDR2 from the germline V gene are MNHEY and SMNVEV (reference sequence). In nucleotides, the CDR3 is TGTGCCAGCAGTGTCACAGGGGATGGAAACACCATATATTTT. Encoded protein: CASSVTGDGNTIYF.

The chain uses TRBV6-5 and TRBJ2-7; D ambiguous. V lost 4 bases, J lost 0 bases, and 7 bases lay in between. Germline V lookup: CDR1 MNHEY, CDR2 SVGAGI. The CDR3 spans 13 residues. The CDR3 region is CASSFLDSYEQYF. The CDR3 coding sequence is TGTGCCAGCAGTTTTCTGGACTCCTACGAGCAGTACTTC.

This rearrangement joins TRBV2 to TRBJ1-2; D unresolved. This CDR3 comprises 14 residues. The germline V gene has CDR1 SNHLY and CDR2 FYNNEI. The V and J ends lost 4 bases and 2 bases respectively, with 11 bases between them. The CDR3 coding sequence is TGTGCCAGCAGTGGCGACGGATTAAACTATGGCTACACCTTC. Its translation is CASSGDGLNYGYTF.

This rearrangement joins TRBV5-8 to TRBJ1-2; D unclear. Germline V lookup: CDR1 SGHTS, CDR2 YDEGEE. This CDR3 contains 14 residues. The germline V and J ends were trimmed by 1 base and 1 base, with 8 bases remaining between them. The CDR3 coding sequence is TGTGCCAGCAGCTTGCTTGGTAATAACTATGGCTACACCTTC. Encoded protein: CASSLLGNNYGYTF.

The V and J genes are TRBV7-2 and TRBJ2-5; D may be TRBD1 (6 bases). CDR1 and CDR2 (germline): SGHTA, FQGNSA. The CDR3 length is 15 residues. V lost 8 bases, J lost 4 bases, and 20 bases lay in between. The CDR3 bases are TGTGCCAGCGCTGGGCTAGGGGGTCGGGGAGAGACCCAGTACTTC. Protein: CASAGLGGRGETQYF.

The J gene is TRBJ1-5, the V gene TRBV6-1; D is undetermined. CDR3 size: 13 residues. V gave up 3 bases and J gave up 8 bases, with 11 bases separating them. The V gene's germline CDR1 is MNHNS and CDR2 SASEGT. The CDR3 bases are TGTGCCAGCAGTGAGAGGTTTGGGGAGCCCCAGCATTTT. Translating it yields CASSERFGEPQHF.